This T cell receptor beta chain was captured by sequencing in a study of cytomegalovirus exposure and HLA in healthy donors. Per germline, CDR1 SGHNT and CDR2 YYREEE (reference sequence). Between the trimmed V and J ends, which lost 4 bases and 5 bases, there was a span of 12 bases. This CDR3 is built from 13 residues. With 60 Vbeta and 13 Jbeta primers, the PCR was carried out. The assay was immunoSEQ multiplex PCR, and TCRdb's table has in-frame clones only and misses some. The sample totals fewer than 85,000 clones. Sequencing was carried out using PBMCs. The gene calls are TRBV5-4 and TRBJ2-5; D remains ambiguous. The receptor's source is a woman aged 40 to 49 in good health and CMV-seropositive. In nucleotides, the CDR3 is TGTGCCAGCAGCGCTGAATACTCGGAGACCCAGTACTTC. Translated, it gives CASSAEYSETQYF.